A selection of T cell receptor beta chains follows, all from one sample in a study of blood T cell repertoires in COVID-19. Clones were read by immunoSEQ multiplex PCR, and TCRdb kept only the in-frame ones, dropping some. The profile shows about 280,000 clones, 85% to 90% of them singletons. The sequencing input was peripheral blood. The receptors derive from a woman in her twenties or thirties with COVID-19, enrolled during active disease. The conserved cysteine and the conserved F or W are not part of the CDR3 here.

J: TRBJ1-4; V: TRBV7-2; CDR3: ASSWGQINEKLF
J: TRBJ2-1; V: TRBV7-2; CDR3: ASSIPGQYNEQF
J: TRBJ1-2; V: TRBV5-1; CDR3: ASSFAGTGKSGYGYT
J: TRBJ1-5; V: TRBV7-8; CDR3: ASSLAGTGVNQPQH
J: TRBJ2-3; V: TRBV2; CDR3: ASSESTSGSTDTQY
J: TRBJ2-3; V: TRBV27; CDR3: ASSLTRQGGWY
J: TRBJ2-3; V: TRBV5-1; CDR3: ASSLDSFYTQY
J: TRBJ2-1; V: TRBV2; CDR3: ASDFQGQGRSGEQF
J: TRBJ2-5; V: TRBV24-1; CDR3: ATSGLAEETQY
J: TRBJ2-5; V: TRBV27; CDR3: ASSRGQQETQY
J: TRBJ2-7; V: TRBV29-1; CDR3: SVEAAGAGGYEQY
J: TRBJ2-1; V: TRBV29-1; CDR3: SVSPLGLAGVNEQF
J: TRBJ1-5; V: TRBV28; CDR3: ASSWDINQPQH
J: TRBJ1-1; V: TRBV7-2; CDR3: ASSFLGQGQTEAF
J: TRBJ2-3; V: TRBV5-1; CDR3: ASSFQRSTDTQY
J: TRBJ2-7; V: TRBV6-2/TRBV6-3; CDR3: ASSKGQDYSYEQY
J: TRBJ1-2; V: TRBV28; CDR3: ASSLALDRRLNYGYT
J: TRBJ2-7; V: TRBV30; CDR3: AWGNGGTRGQY
J: TRBJ1-4; V: TRBV11-2; CDR3: ASSLQRGENEKLF
J: TRBJ2-6; V: TRBV21-1; CDR3: ASSKGAHSGANVLT
J: TRBJ2-5; V: TRBV9; CDR3: ASSVVAGGETQY
J: TRBJ2-1; V: TRBV29-1; CDR3: SLEVGRGEQF
J: TRBJ1-1; V: TRBV27; CDR3: ASGPRGGVDTEAF
J: TRBJ1-2; V: TRBV7-9; CDR3: ASSPGTGGGYGYT
J: TRBJ2-1; V: TRBV12-3/TRBV12-4; CDR3: ASSDLPNEQF
J: TRBJ2-1; V: TRBV9; CDR3: ASSVHVEGEQF
J: TRBJ2-7; V: TRBV10-2; CDR3: ASSDFYGQY
J: TRBJ1-2; V: TRBV6-5; CDR3: ASSYSYRAGYT
J: TRBJ2-3; V: TRBV20-1; CDR3: SASSSGRTSTDTQY
J: TRBJ1-6; V: TRBV7-9; CDR3: ASSLDTGGKSPLH
J: TRBJ1-1; V: TRBV7-8; CDR3: ASSLHRASRDTEAF
J: TRBJ1-1; V: TRBV7-2; CDR3: ASSGGRLTEAF
J: TRBJ2-3; V: TRBV5-1; CDR3: ASSRGGTRDTQY
J: TRBJ2-7; V: TRBV7-9; CDR3: ASSLGGWYEQY
J: TRBJ2-7; V: TRBV19; CDR3: ASSIWQGYEQY
J: TRBJ2-1; V: TRBV28; CDR3: ASSFWTSGPKGNEQF
J: TRBJ2-7; V: TRBV10-2; CDR3: ASSARGEQY
J: TRBJ2-7; V: TRBV6-6; CDR3: ASSYWSASSYEQY
J: TRBJ2-7; V: TRBV7-6; CDR3: ASSRTGGSSYEQY
J: TRBJ2-1; V: TRBV5-1; CDR3: ASSSGGSYNEQF
J: TRBJ1-2; V: TRBV30; CDR3: AWSGRWDSYGYT
J: TRBJ1-2; V: TRBV28; CDR3: ASSLMRGGQPTGYT
J: TRBJ1-2; V: TRBV2; CDR3: ASRREGGYT
J: TRBJ2-1; V: TRBV20-1; CDR3: SATQRDQF
J: TRBJ2-5; V: TRBV19; CDR3: ASSIAGGQETQY
J: TRBJ2-1; V: TRBV7-2; CDR3: ASSFQVHEQF
J: TRBJ1-5; V: TRBV10-2; CDR3: ATMTVGNQPQH
J: TRBJ1-2; V: TRBV28; CDR3: ASSAAPLGYGYT
J: TRBJ1-5; V: TRBV30; CDR3: AWSRGSYQPQH
J: TRBJ2-3; V: TRBV4-1; CDR3: ASSPQVPISGKSTDTQY
J: TRBJ2-7; V: TRBV19; CDR3: ASSMGRGNYEQY
J: TRBJ2-7; V: TRBV6-2/TRBV6-3; CDR3: ASSPGQTYEQY
J: TRBJ2-7; V: TRBV19; CDR3: ASSINTRGEQY